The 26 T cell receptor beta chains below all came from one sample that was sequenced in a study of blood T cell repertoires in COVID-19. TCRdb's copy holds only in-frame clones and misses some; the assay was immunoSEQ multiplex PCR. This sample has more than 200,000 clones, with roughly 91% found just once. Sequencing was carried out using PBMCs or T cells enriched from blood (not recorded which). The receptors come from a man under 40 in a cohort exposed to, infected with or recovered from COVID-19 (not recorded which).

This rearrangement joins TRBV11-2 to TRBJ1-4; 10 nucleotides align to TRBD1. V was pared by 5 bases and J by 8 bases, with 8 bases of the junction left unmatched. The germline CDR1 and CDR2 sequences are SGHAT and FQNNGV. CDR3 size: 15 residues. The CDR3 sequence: CASSLDRGQLEKLFF. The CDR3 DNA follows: TGTGCCAGCAGCCTCGACAGGGGGCAGTTGGAAAAACTGTTTTTT. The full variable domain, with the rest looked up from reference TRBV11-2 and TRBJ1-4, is EAGVAQSPRYKIIEKRQSVAFWCNPISGHATLYWYQQILGQGPKLLIQFQNNGVVDDSQLPKDRFSAERLKGVDSTLKIQPAKLEDSAVYLCASSLDRGQLEKLFFGSGTQLSVL.

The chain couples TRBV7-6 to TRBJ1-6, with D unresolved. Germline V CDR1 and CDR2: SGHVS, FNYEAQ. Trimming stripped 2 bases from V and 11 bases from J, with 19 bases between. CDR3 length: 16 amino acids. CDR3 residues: CASSLTKGLGVTPLHF. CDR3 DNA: TGTGCCAGCAGCTTAACCAAGGGCCTCGGGGTGACACCCCTCCACTTT. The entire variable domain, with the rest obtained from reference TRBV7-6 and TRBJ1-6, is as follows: GAGVSQSPRYKVTKRGQDVALRCDPISGHVSLYWYRQALGQGPEFLTYFNYEAQQDKSGLPNDRFSAERPEGSISTLTIQRTEQRDSAMYRCASSLTKGLGVTPLHFGNGTRLTVT.

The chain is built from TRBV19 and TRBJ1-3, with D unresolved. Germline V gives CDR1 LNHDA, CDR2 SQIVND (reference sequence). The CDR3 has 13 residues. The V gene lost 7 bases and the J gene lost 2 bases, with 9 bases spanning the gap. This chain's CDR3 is CASKDTTGNTIYF. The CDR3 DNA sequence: TGTGCCAGTAAAGACACCACTGGAAACACCATATATTTT.

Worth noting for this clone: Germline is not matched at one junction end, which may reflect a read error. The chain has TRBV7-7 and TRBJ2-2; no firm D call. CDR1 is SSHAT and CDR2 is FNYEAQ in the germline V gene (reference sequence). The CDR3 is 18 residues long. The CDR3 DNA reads TGTGCTAGCAGCTTTACGGATCACCCACTATTTAACACCGGGGAGCTGTTTTTT. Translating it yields CASSFTDHPLFNTGELFF. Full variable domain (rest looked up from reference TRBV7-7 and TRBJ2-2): GAGVSQSPRYKVTKRGQDVTLRCDPISSHATLYWYQQALGQGPEFLTYFNYEAQPDKSGLPSDRFSAERPEGSISTLTIQRTEQRDSAMYRCASSFTDHPLFNTGELFFGEGSRLTVL.

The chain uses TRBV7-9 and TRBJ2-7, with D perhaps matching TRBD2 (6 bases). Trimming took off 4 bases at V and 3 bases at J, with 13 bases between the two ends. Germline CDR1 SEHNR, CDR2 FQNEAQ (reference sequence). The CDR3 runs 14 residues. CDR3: CASSSAGLNYEQYF. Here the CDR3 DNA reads TGTGCCAGCAGCTCCGCGGGACTCAACTACGAGCAGTACTTC.

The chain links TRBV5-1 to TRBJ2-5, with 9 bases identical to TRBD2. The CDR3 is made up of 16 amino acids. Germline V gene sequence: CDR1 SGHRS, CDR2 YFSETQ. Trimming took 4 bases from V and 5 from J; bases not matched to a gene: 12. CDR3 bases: TGCGCCAGCAGCGCCAGCGGGAGGAGTGCTGGGGAGACCCAGTACTTC. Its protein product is CASSASGRSAGETQYF. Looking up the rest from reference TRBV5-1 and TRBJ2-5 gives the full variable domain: KAGVTQTPRYLIKTRGQQVTLSCSPISGHRSVSWYQQTPGQGLQFLFEYFSETQRNKGNFPGRFSGRQFSNSRSEMNVSTLELGDSALYLCASSASGRSAGETQYFGPGTRLLVL.

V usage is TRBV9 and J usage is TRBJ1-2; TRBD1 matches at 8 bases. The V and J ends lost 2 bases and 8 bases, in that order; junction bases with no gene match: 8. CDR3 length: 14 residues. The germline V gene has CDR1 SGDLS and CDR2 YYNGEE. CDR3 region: CASSVRQGRVGYTF. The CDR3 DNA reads TGTGCCAGCAGCGTTAGACAGGGGAGAGTCGGCTACACCTTC.

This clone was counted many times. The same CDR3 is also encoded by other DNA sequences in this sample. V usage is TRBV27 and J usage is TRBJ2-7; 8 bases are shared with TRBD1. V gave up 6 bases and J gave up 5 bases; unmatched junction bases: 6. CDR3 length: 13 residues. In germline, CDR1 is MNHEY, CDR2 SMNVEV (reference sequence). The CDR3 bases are TGTGCCAGCAGAACAGGGGGAGTTAACGAGCAGTACTTC. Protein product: CASRTGGVNEQYF.

CDR3 in amino acids: CASSPWTSGNTIYF. The CDR3 DNA sequence: TGTGCCAGCAGCCCGTGGACTTCCGGAAACACCATATATTTT. The chain is built from TRBV5-5 and TRBJ1-3; D is unclear. This CDR3 spans 14 amino acids. Trimming took 4 bases from V and 4 from J, leaving 12 bases between them. In germline, CDR1 is SGHKS, CDR2 YYEKEE (reference sequence). Using reference TRBV5-5 and TRBJ1-3 for the parts outside the CDR3, the full variable domain is DAGVTQSPTHLIKTRGQQVTLRCSPISGHKSVSWYQQVLGQGPQFIFQYYEKEERGRGNFPDRFSARQFPNYSSELNVNALLLGDSALYLCASSPWTSGNTIYFGEGSWLTVV.

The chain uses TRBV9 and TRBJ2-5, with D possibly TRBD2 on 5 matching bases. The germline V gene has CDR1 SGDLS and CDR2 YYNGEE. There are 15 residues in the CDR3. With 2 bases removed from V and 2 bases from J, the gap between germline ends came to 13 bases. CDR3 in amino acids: CASSVMVGLQETQYF. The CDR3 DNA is TGTGCCAGCAGCGTTATGGTCGGACTTCAAGAGACCCAGTACTTC.

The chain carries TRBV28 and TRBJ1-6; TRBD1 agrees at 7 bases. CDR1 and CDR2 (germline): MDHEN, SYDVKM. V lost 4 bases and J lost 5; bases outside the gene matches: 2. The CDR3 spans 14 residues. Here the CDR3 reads CASSWTGDNSPLHF. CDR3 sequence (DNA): TGTGCCAGCAGTTGGACAGGAGATAATTCACCCCTCCACTTT.

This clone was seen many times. The CDR3 loop reads CASSPGQGFVFQPQHF. The CDR3 DNA follows: TGTGCCAGCAGCCCCGGACAGGGGTTTGTCTTTCAGCCCCAGCATTTT. The chain carries TRBV7-9 and TRBJ1-5; 9 bases align to TRBD1. CDR3 length equals 16 residues. J lost 6 bases, V lost 5 bases, and 11 bases had no gene match. Germline V lookup: CDR1 SEHNR, CDR2 FQNEAQ (reference sequence).

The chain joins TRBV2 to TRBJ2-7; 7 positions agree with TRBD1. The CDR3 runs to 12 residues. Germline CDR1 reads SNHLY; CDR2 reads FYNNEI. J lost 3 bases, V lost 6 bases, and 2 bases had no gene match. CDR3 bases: TGTGCCAGCAGGGGACAGTTCTACGAGCAGTACTTC. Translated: CASRGQFYEQYF.

The CDR3 coding sequence is TGCAGCGTTGTCGGTGGGGCGGGATCGAACACCGGGGAGCTGTTTTTT. This gives the protein CSVVGGAGSNTGELFF. The V and J genes are TRBV29-1 and TRBJ2-2; a possible D gene is TRBD2 (6 bases). Germline loops: CDR1 SQVTM, CDR2 ANQGSEA. V lost 4 bases to trimming and J lost 0 bases, with 15 bases between them. The CDR3 loop spans 16 amino acids.

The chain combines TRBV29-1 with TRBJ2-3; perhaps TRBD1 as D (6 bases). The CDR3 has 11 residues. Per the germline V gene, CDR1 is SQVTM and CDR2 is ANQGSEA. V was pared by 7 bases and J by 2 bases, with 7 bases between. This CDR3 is CSAGVTDTQYF. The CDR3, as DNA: TGCAGCGCAGGGGTCACAGATACGCAGTATTTT.

As DNA, the CDR3 is TGTGCCAGCTCATCGGACAGGTGGGAGGTGAGGGCTTTCTTT. Amino acids: CASSSDRWEVRAFF. V and J are TRBV18 and TRBJ1-1, with 7 bases fitting TRBD1. The CDR3 consists of 14 residues. Germline CDR1 KGHSH, CDR2 LQKENI. The V and J ends lost 5 bases and 11 bases, in that order; junction bases with no gene match: 14.

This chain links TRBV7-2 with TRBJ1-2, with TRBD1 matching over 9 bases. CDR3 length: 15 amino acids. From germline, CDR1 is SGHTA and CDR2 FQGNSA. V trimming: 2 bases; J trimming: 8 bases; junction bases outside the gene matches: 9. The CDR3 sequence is CASSLKGQGGKGYTF. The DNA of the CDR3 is TGTGCCAGCAGCTTAAAGGGACAGGGTGGGAAAGGCTACACCTTC.

The CDR3 spells CASSLVGDGSPLHF. CDR3 bases: TGCGCCAGCAGCTTGGTCGGGGATGGATCACCCCTCCACTTT. The chain is built from TRBV5-1 and TRBJ1-6, with no clear D. The germline V gene encodes CDR1 SGHRS and CDR2 YFSETQ. The CDR3 totals 14 residues. The V end lost 0 bases, the J end lost 10 bases, and 11 bases lay between the germline ends.

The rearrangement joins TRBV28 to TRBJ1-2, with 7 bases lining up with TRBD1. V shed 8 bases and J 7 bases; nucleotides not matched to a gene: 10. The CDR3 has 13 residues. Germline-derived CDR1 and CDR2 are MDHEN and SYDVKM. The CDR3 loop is CASRQLTGVGYTF. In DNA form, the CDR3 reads TGTGCCAGCCGCCAATTAACAGGGGTTGGCTACACCTTC.

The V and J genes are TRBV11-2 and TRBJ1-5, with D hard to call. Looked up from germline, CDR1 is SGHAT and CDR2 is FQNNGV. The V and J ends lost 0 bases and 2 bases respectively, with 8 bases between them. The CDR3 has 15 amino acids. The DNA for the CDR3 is TGTGCCAGCAGCTTAGATAGCTCAGGCAATCAGCCCCAGCATTTT. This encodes CASSLDSSGNQPQHF.

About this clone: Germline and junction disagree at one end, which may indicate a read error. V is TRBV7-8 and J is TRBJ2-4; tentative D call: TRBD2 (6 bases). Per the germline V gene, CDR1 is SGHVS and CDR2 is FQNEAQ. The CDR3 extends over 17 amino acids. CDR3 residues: CASSLAPAGIAKNIQYF. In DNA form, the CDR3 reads TGTGCCAGCAGCCTAGCGCCCGCCGGGATAGCCAAAAACATTCAGTACTTC.

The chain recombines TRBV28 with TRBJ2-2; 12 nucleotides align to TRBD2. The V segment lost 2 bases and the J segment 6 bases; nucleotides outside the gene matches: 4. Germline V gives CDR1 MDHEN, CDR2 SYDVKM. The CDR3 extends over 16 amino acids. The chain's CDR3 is CASSLRLAGVSGELFF. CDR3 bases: TGTGCCAGCAGTTTACGACTAGCGGGAGTTTCCGGGGAGCTGTTTTTT.

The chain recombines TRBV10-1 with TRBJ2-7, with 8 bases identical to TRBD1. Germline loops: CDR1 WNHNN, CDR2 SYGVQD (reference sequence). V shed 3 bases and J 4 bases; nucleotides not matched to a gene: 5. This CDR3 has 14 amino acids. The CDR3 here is CASSELQGVYEQYF. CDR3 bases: TGCGCCAGCAGTGAATTACAGGGGGTGTACGAGCAGTACTTC.

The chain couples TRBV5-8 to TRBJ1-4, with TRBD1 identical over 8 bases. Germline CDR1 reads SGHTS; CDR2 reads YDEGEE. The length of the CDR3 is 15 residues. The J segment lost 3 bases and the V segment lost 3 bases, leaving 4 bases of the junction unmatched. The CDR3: CASSYQTGANEKLFF. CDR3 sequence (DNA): TGTGCCAGCAGCTACCAGACAGGGGCTAATGAAAAACTGTTTTTT.

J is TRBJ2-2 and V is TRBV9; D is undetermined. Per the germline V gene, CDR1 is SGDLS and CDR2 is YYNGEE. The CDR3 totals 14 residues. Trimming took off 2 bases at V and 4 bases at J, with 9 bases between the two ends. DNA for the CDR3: TGTGCCAGCAGCGTGAGTGGTAGCACCGGGGAGCTGTTTTTT. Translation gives CASSVSGSTGELFF.

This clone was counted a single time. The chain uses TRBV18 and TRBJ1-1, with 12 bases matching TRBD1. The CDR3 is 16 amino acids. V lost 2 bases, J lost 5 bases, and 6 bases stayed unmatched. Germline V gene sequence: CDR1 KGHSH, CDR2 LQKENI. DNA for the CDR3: TGTGCCAGCTCACCATTGGGACAGGGGGCGTGGACTGAAGCTTTCTTT. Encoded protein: CASSPLGQGAWTEAFF.